The present T cell receptor beta chain was sequenced within a study of T cell responses to AZD1222 COVID-19 vaccine. In regard to this clone: The antigen remains unidentified.

TCRdb keeps only in-frame clones here, not all; method: immunoSEQ multiplex PCR. This sample has 200,000 to 300,000 clones; 80% to 95% occur once, and the top ten carry around 0.5%. The study, taken as a whole, reports: At baseline, just five to seven AZD1222 recipients tested seropositive. Epitopes outside B.1.351 and B.1.1.7 mutated regions reportedly drew nearly half of spike TCRs.

The CDR3 loop spans 13 amino acids. Per the germline V gene, CDR1 is SGHVS and CDR2 is FNYEAQ. Losses at the gene ends were 2 bases for V and 5 bases for J; bases not matched to a gene: 3. Sequenced here: peripheral blood, sampled on day 0 of AZD1222 vaccination. The chain recombines TRBV7-6 with TRBJ2-7; 7 bases fit TRBD1. The sequence derives from an adult in good health. This chain's CDR3 is CASSLTGANEQYF. CDR3 DNA sequence: TGTGCCAGCAGCTTAACAGGGGCTAACGAGCAGTACTTC. Full variable domain (missing parts from reference TRBV7-6 and TRBJ2-7): GAGVSQSPRYKVTKRGQDVALRCDPISGHVSLYWYRQALGQGPEFLTYFNYEAQQDKSGLPNDRFSAERPEGSISTLTIQRTEQRDSAMYRCASSLTGANEQYFGPGTRLTVT.